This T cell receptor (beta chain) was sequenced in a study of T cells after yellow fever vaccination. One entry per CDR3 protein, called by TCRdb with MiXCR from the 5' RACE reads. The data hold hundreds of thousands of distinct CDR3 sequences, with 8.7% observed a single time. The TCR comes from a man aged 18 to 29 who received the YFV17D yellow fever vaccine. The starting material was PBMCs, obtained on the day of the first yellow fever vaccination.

The CDR3 coding sequence is TGTGCCAGCAGCCCACAGCTTCGCAGGGGGCTTGACGTGAACACTGAAGCTTTCTTT. It yields the protein CASSPQLRRGLDVNTEAFF. The gene calls are TRBV12-3 or TRBV12-4 and TRBJ1-1, with TRBD1 matching over 8 bases. V shed 6 bases and J 0 bases; nucleotides not matched to a gene: 18. The CDR3 has 19 amino acids.